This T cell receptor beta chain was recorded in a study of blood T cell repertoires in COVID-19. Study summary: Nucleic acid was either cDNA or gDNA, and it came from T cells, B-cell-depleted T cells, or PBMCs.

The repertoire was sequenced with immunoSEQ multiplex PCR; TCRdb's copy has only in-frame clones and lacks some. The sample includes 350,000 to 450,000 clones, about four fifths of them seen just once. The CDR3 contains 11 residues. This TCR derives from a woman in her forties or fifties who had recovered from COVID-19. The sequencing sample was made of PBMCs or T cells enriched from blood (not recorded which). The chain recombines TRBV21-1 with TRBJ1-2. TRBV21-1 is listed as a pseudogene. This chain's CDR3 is CASKEVWGYTF. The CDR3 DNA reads TGTGCCAGCAAGGAGGTTTGGGGCTACACCTTC.